This TCR beta chain was sequenced for a study of Ad26.COV2.S vaccination and SARS-CoV-2 variants. Overall study context: COV1001, an Ad26.COV2.S trial, supplied this vaccine-arm donor. The study's findings and limits: Breadth and depth estimates from TCRs may understate total T cell responses.

Measured with immunoSEQ multiplex PCR; TCRdb has only the in-frame clones, and not every one. The sample lists about 680,000 clones; approximately 88% were seen once. Concerning this clone itself: No antigen is known for it.

Noted treatment: about 20 received Ad26.COV2.S at low or high dose, single or two shots; several received placebo; per-sample allocation not given. Day 63 after the first vaccine or placebo injection was the time point for sampling. An adult of 18-55 years in Boston served as donor. The germline V gene encodes CDR1 LNHDA and CDR2 SQIVND (reference sequence). The CDR3 consists of 12 residues. V was shortened by 6 bases and J by 4 bases, with 7 bases between the two germline ends. The rearrangement uses TRBV19 and TRBJ2-1; D is unclear. The receptor's source is a person between 18 and 65 years old who received the Ad26.COV2.S COVID-19 vaccine or a placebo. The sample in question was peripheral blood, obtained in a trial of Ad26.COV2.S vaccine versus placebo. CDR3 DNA: TGTGCCAGTAGAGACACATACAATGAGCAGTTCTTC. It is translated as CASRDTYNEQFF.